The next 29 T cell receptor beta chains were all read from a single sample in a study of regulatory T cells in long-lasting Graves disease. Indicated time point: newly diagnosed GD, antithyroid drugs for less than 3 months. PBMCs provided the RNA from which the TCR library was made. Building of the TCR beta libraries involved iRepertoire HTBI primers and Arm-PCR of CDR3 regions. TCRdb re-called the multiplex PCR reads with MiXCR, one entry per CDR3 protein. The sample lists around 450,000 distinct CDR3 sequences; about 15% were seen once. The same sample was also used in a study of T cells in Graves' hyperthyroidism and ophthalmopathy.

This specimen was peripheral blood mononuclear cells (PBMCs), taken at new diagnosis, from a patient treated with antithyroid drugs. These receptors were taken from a woman in her 30s with Graves disease.

This clonotype was observed a few times. The genes are TRBV13 and TRBJ2-1; D gene uncertain. Trimming cost V 2 bases and J 3 bases, with 8 bases left between them. Germline CDR1 reads PRHDT; CDR2 reads FYEKMQ (reference sequence). The CDR3 has 14 amino acids. CDR3 protein: CASSLNGFYNEQFF. The DNA of the CDR3 is TGTGCCAGCAGCTTAAACGGATTCTACAATGAGCAGTTCTTC.

J is TRBJ1-1 and V is TRBV18; 7 bases align to TRBD1. The ends lost 2 bases at V and 1 base at J; junction bases unmatched: 1. The CDR3 has 14 residues. In germline, CDR1 is KGHSH, CDR2 LQKENI. The CDR3 DNA is TGTGCCAGCTCACCAAACAGGGGGAACACTGAAGCTTTCTTT. Encoded protein: CASSPNRGNTEAFF.

V and J are TRBV19 and TRBJ1-1, with 7 bases fitting TRBD1. V gave up 2 bases and J gave up 3 bases; unmatched junction bases: 0. The CDR3 runs 13 residues. Germline V gives CDR1 LNHDA, CDR2 SQIVND (reference sequence). This CDR3 reads CASSIQGDTEAFF. In DNA form, the CDR3 reads TGTGCCAGTAGTATACAGGGGGACACTGAAGCTTTCTTT.

The V gene is TRBV19, the J gene TRBJ1-2; 7 bases fit TRBD1. This CDR3 region has 16 residues. Trimming took 11 bases from V and 4 from J; bases not matched to a gene: 19. Germline CDR1 and CDR2: LNHDA and SQIVND (reference sequence). CDR3 nucleotides: TGTGCCGCCAGTAAAACCCTTTGGGACAGACCCTATGGCTACACCTTC. It is translated as CAASKTLWDRPYGYTF. The complete variable domain, with remaining parts taken from reference TRBV19 and TRBJ1-2, reads DGGITQSPKYLFRKEGQNVTLSCEQNLNHDAMYWYRQDPGQGLRLIYYSQIVNDFQKGDIAEGYSVSREKKESFPLTVTSAQKNPTAFYLCAASKTLWDRPYGYTFGSGTRLTVV.

This clonotype was observed a handful of times. In this CDR3 the conserved last residue, phenylalanine or tryptophan, is missing, so a read error is likely. The V call is TRBV20-1, the J call TRBJ2-2; the D gene is possibly TRBD1 (6 bases). Germline loops: CDR1 DFQATT, CDR2 SNEGSKA (reference sequence). This CDR3 comprises 14 residues. The V and J ends lost 0 bases and 6 bases respectively, with 11 bases between them. CDR3 residues: CSARDRGFAGELFC. In DNA, the CDR3 is TGCAGTGCTAGAGACAGGGGTTTCGCCGGGGAGCTGTTTTGT.

This clonotype was found many times. This rearrangement joins TRBV27 to TRBJ1-1; D remains unclear. The V end was cut by 0 bases, the J end by 1 base, with 9 bases between. This CDR3 is 15 amino acids long. The germline gives CDR1 MNHEY, CDR2 SMNVEV (reference sequence). CDR3 nucleotide sequence: TGTGCCAGCAGTTTATCGTTCATAACGAACACTGAAGCTTTCTTT. This codes for CASSLSFITNTEAFF.

J is TRBJ1-5 and V is TRBV4-1, with a tentative D call TRBD1 (5 bases). CDR3 length equals 15 residues. Germline values: CDR1 MGHRA, CDR2 YSYEKL. Trimming removed 2 bases at V and 4 bases at J, with 12 bases between. The CDR3 spells CASSQFVQENQPQHF. CDR3 DNA sequence: TGCGCCAGCAGCCAATTCGTACAGGAAAATCAGCCCCAGCATTTT.

This clonotype was seen repeatedly, ten times or more. The chain has TRBV28 and TRBJ2-5; no reliable D call. The length of the CDR3 is 12 residues. V was pared by 9 bases and J by 1 base, with 9 bases between. Germline CDR1 and CDR2: MDHEN and SYDVKM. CDR3 sequence reads: CASTRPQETQYF. In nucleotides, the CDR3 is TGTGCCAGTACGAGGCCCCAAGAGACCCAGTACTTC.

This clonotype has only a few counts. The gene calls are TRBV28 and TRBJ2-1; D remains ambiguous. The CDR3 covers 13 residues. The V end lost 6 bases, the J end lost 6 bases, and 12 bases lay between the germline ends. Germline values: CDR1 MDHEN, CDR2 SYDVKM. DNA for the CDR3: TGTGCCAGCAGGGATAGCAGTCTCAATGAGCAGTTCTTC. Its translation is CASRDSSLNEQFF.

The V and J genes are TRBV6-5 and TRBJ2-1, with TRBD2 identical over 8 bases. The CDR3 totals 14 residues. The V segment lost 2 bases and the J segment 4 bases; nucleotides outside the gene matches: 1. Germline assignment: CDR1 MNHEY and CDR2 SVGAGI. This CDR3 reads CASSYPGGYNEQFF. CDR3 nucleotide sequence: TGTGCCAGCAGTTACCCGGGAGGGTACAATGAGCAGTTCTTC.

This clonotype was seen many times. The chain joins TRBV18 to TRBJ1-2; 9 nucleotides align to TRBD1. J was trimmed by 8 bases and V by 4 bases; bases with no gene match: 5. The CDR3 covers 13 residues. Germline CDR1 and CDR2: KGHSH and LQKENI. CDR3 DNA sequence: TGTGCCAGCTCACTAGGACAGGGGCTGGGCTACACCTTC. Encoded protein: CASSLGQGLGYTF.

This clonotype was detected a few times. One end of the junction varies from germline; a read error may be responsible. The chain has TRBV2 and TRBJ2-7; a weak D match, TRBD2 (6 bases). CDR1 and CDR2 (germline): SNHLY, FYNNEI. The CDR3 loop spans 14 amino acids. CDR3 residues: CASSGDLSSYEQCF. In DNA form, the CDR3 reads TGTGCCAGCTCGGGGGACCTAAGCTCCTACGAGCAGTGCTTC. Variable domain in full (rest from reference TRBV2 and TRBJ2-7): EPEVTQTPSHQVTQMGQEVILRCVPISNHLYFYWYRQILGQKVEFLVSFYNNEISEKSEIFDDQFSVERPDGSNFTLKIRSTKLEDSAMYFCASSGDLSSYEQCFGPGTRLTVT.

This clonotype was detected only a few times. The chain is built from TRBV5-8 and TRBJ2-4, with TRBD2 matching 7 bases. After removal of 2 bases from V and 2 bases from J, the junction contained 7 bases not matched to a gene. Germline V gene data show CDR1 as SGHTS and CDR2 as YDEGEE. The CDR3 runs 16 residues. The chain's CDR3 is CASSFGGSATKNIQYF. The CDR3 bases are TGTGCCAGCAGCTTTGGCGGGAGCGCGACCAAAAACATTCAGTACTTC.

The sample holds a few counts of this clonotype. V usage is TRBV4-2 and J usage is TRBJ1-5; weak D call: TRBD1 (5 bases). This CDR3 spans 15 amino acids. Germline CDR1 LGHNA, CDR2 YNFKEQ. V lost 0 bases and J 2 bases, leaving 8 bases between the germline ends. The CDR3 DNA follows: TGTGCCAGCAGCCAAGAGTTGGGGGGCAATCAGCCCCAGCATTTT. As protein: CASSQELGGNQPQHF.

This clonotype was observed many times. At one end the junction does not follow the germline gene, possibly because of a read error. V is TRBV5-1 and J is TRBJ1-1, with D uncertain. Germline V gene data show CDR1 as SGHRS and CDR2 as YFSETQ. The CDR3 runs 15 residues. CDR3 in amino acids: CASSSTGTVHTEAFF. CDR3 in DNA: TGTGCCAGCAGCTCGACGGGCACAGTGCACACTGAAGCTTTCTTT.

CDR3 sequence: CASREEAGATGELFF. In DNA, the CDR3 is TGTGCCAGCAGGGAGGAGGCGGGGGCGACCGGGGAGCTGTTTTTT. The V gene is TRBV2, the J gene TRBJ2-2; weak D call: TRBD2 (7 bases). The germline V gene encodes CDR1 SNHLY and CDR2 FYNNEI. Trimming left V 6 bases short and J 5 bases short, with 16 bases between. The CDR3 contains 15 residues.

This clonotype has ten or more counts. The gene calls are TRBV30 and TRBJ2-7, with D unclear. The ends were cut back, 4 bases at V and 4 bases at J, with 20 bases in the middle. CDR3 length equals 15 residues. From germline, CDR1 is GTSNPN and CDR2 SVGIG (reference sequence). This CDR3 is CAWTPRALVSYEQYF. The DNA of the CDR3 is TGTGCCTGGACCCCCCGGGCCTTAGTATCTTACGAGCAGTACTTC.

In its sample, this clonotype was seen a few times. The chain combines TRBV12-3 or TRBV12-4 with TRBJ1-2; D remains ambiguous. This CDR3 contains 12 residues. Trimming left V 3 bases short and J 4 bases short, with 6 bases between. CDR3 nucleotide sequence: TGTGCCAGCAGTTTTAGGAGCTATGGCTACACCTTC. Protein product: CASSFRSYGYTF.

This clonotype was counted ten times or more. V usage is TRBV7-6 and J usage is TRBJ2-6; D uncertain. CDR3 size: 16 residues. From germline, CDR1 is SGHVS and CDR2 FNYEAQ. Trimming cost V 2 bases and J 2 bases, with 10 bases left between them. CDR3 coding DNA: TGTGCCAGCAGCTTACTCATACGGGCTGGGGCCAACGTCCTGACTTTC. It translates to CASSLLIRAGANVLTF.

Many counts were recorded for this clonotype. The CDR3 bases are TGCAGTGCTAGAGAACAGGATCATGGCTACACCTTC. As protein: CSAREQDHGYTF. This chain joins TRBV20-1 and TRBJ1-2, with D perhaps TRBD1 (5 bases). Germline CDR1 reads DFQATT; CDR2 reads SNEGSKA (reference sequence). The CDR3 extends over 12 amino acids. The V and J ends lost 0 bases and 6 bases respectively, with 8 bases between them.

The J gene is TRBJ1-1, the V gene TRBV19, with D hard to call. Germline V CDR1 and CDR2: LNHDA, SQIVND (reference sequence). V lost 3 bases and J lost 3, with 14 bases in between. The CDR3 is 15 amino acids. The CDR3: CASSIVRTGYTEAFF. DNA of the CDR3: TGTGCCAGTAGTATTGTTAGAACGGGGTACACTGAAGCTTTCTTT.

V usage is TRBV10-1 and J usage is TRBJ2-2, with D unresolved. Germline-derived CDR1 and CDR2 are WNHNN and SYGVQD (reference sequence). V lost 4 bases to trimming and J lost 6 bases, with 6 bases between them. The CDR3 has 12 residues. In nucleotides, the CDR3 is TGCGCCAGCAGTGGGGCCGCCGGGGAGCTGTTTTTT. This codes for CASSGAAGELFF.

This clonotype has ten or more counts. The chain has TRBV12-3 or TRBV12-4 and TRBJ2-1; D gene unclear. V was trimmed by 0 bases and J by 6 bases, leaving 15 bases between them. This CDR3 comprises 16 residues. CDR3 loop: CASSLAIPEPTNEQFF. The CDR3 region has the DNA TGTGCCAGCAGTTTAGCGATCCCCGAGCCTACCAATGAGCAGTTCTTC.

The chain combines TRBV30 with TRBJ2-6, with a tentative D call TRBD1 (5 bases). V lost 5 bases and J lost 1, with 12 bases in between. Germline V gene sequence: CDR1 GTSNPN, CDR2 SVGIG (reference sequence). The CDR3 contains 15 residues. The CDR3 DNA is TGTGCCTGGGGGGCTGACCTTTCTGGGGCCAACGTCCTGACTTTC. It is translated as CAWGADLSGANVLTF. The full variable domain, with the rest looked up from reference TRBV30 and TRBJ2-6, is SQTIHQWPATLVQPVGSPLSLECTVEGTSNPNLYWYRQAAGRGLQLLFYSVGIGQISSEVPQNLSASRPQDRQFILSSKKLLLSDSGFYLCAWGADLSGANVLTFGAGSRLTVL.

This clonotype appeared a few times. The chain recombines TRBV12-3 or TRBV12-4 with TRBJ2-7; the match to TRBD1 covers 10 bases. The CDR3 has 13 residues. V dropped 6 bases and J dropped 5; count of bases not matched to a gene: 4. This CDR3 is CASRPGQGNEQYF. The DNA of the CDR3 is TGTGCCAGCAGGCCGGGACAGGGGAACGAGCAGTACTTC.

This clonotype occurred many times. The V call is TRBV18, the J call TRBJ2-1, with 8 nucleotides matching TRBD2. V trimming: 2 bases; J trimming: 10 bases; junction bases outside the gene matches: 10. Germline lookup yields CDR1 KGHSH and CDR2 LQKENI. The CDR3 sequence is 15 residues long. As DNA, the CDR3 is TGTGCCAGCTCACCAAAGATCCTAGCGGGCGGCGAGCAGTTCTTC. It encodes CASSPKILAGGEQFF.

This clonotype was observed many times. The chain uses TRBV7-9 and TRBJ2-3, with TRBD2 matching over 11 bases. CDR3 length: 15 amino acids. Trimming cost V 5 bases and J 1 base; bases outside gene matches: 2. Germline assignment: CDR1 SEHNR and CDR2 FQNEAQ (reference sequence). The CDR3 sequence is CASSQLAGGTDTQYF. The CDR3 bases are TGTGCCAGCAGCCAACTAGCGGGAGGCACAGATACGCAGTATTTT.

This clonotype has just a few counts. The chain has TRBV6-1 and TRBJ2-2; weak D call: TRBD2 (5 bases). Germline lookup yields CDR1 MNHNS and CDR2 SASEGT. V gave up 7 bases and J gave up 3 bases, with 12 bases separating them. This CDR3 is built from 14 residues. This CDR3 is CASTTPGDTGELFF. The CDR3 coding sequence is TGTGCCAGCACCACCCCCGGGGACACCGGGGAGCTGTTTTTT.

This clonotype was found a few times. The chain combines TRBV20-1 with TRBJ1-6; D is possibly TRBD1 (5 bases). CDR1 and CDR2 from the germline V gene are DFQATT and SNEGSKA (reference sequence). V dropped 0 bases and J dropped 5 bases, with 11 bases sitting between them. This CDR3 spans 15 amino acids. CDR3 coding DNA: TGCAGTGCTAGAGATAGGGACGGGAATAATTCACCCCTCCACTTT. This translates into CSARDRDGNNSPLHF.